These 28 T cell receptor beta chains originate from one sample sequenced in a study of blood T cell repertoires in COVID-19. The repertoire was sequenced with immunoSEQ multiplex PCR; TCRdb's copy has only in-frame clones and lacks some. The table includes around 84,000 clones, over 70% detected once. The sample comprised peripheral blood. These receptors came from a man older than 75 with active or convalescent COVID-19.

In DNA, the CDR3 is TGTGCCAGCTCACCAGGACAGCCCCCTGGAAACACCATATATTTT. Residues: CASSPGQPPGNTIYF. V and J are TRBV18 and TRBJ1-3; maybe TRBD1 (6 bases). Trimming removed 2 bases at V and 2 bases at J, with 10 bases between. The CDR3 is 15 amino acids. Germline loops: CDR1 KGHSH, CDR2 LQKENI.

CDR3 region: CASSYWGTSGHEQYF. The DNA of the CDR3 is TGTGCCAGCAGTTACTGGGGGACTAGCGGGCACGAGCAGTACTTC. The gene calls are TRBV6-2 or TRBV6-3 and TRBJ2-7, with 12 bases identical to TRBD2. V shed 1 base and J 5 bases; nucleotides not matched to a gene: 3. In germline, CDR1 is MNHEY, CDR2 SVGEGT. There are 15 residues in the CDR3.

V and J are TRBV19 and TRBJ2-2; TRBD2 aligns across 10 bases. CDR3 size: 17 residues. Germline V gene data show CDR1 as LNHDA and CDR2 as SQIVND (reference sequence). Germline trimming cut 3 bases from V and 1 base from J; bases unmatched to any gene: 5. CDR3 region: CASSIQREGGNTGELFF. The CDR3 bases are TGTGCCAGTAGTATCCAGCGGGAGGGTGGGAACACCGGGGAGCTGTTTTTT.

The CDR3 spells CASSRSGFRETQYF. CDR3 nucleotides: TGTGCCAGCAGCCGGAGCGGGTTTCGAGAGACCCAGTACTTC. The chain recombines TRBV11-2 with TRBJ2-5; tentative D call: TRBD2 (6 bases). There are 14 residues in the CDR3. Germline V gene sequence: CDR1 SGHAT, CDR2 FQNNGV. The ends were cut back, 5 bases at V and 4 bases at J, with 14 bases in the middle.

The chain recombines TRBV6-5 with TRBJ2-5; D may be TRBD2 (7 bases). The germline V and J ends were trimmed by 0 bases and 6 bases, with 11 bases remaining between them. The CDR3 sequence is 14 residues long. Per germline, CDR1 MNHEY and CDR2 SVGAGI. Here the CDR3 reads CASSYSMGGQTQYF. The CDR3 coding sequence is TGTGCCAGCAGTTACTCGATGGGGGGGCAGACCCAGTACTTC.

The gene calls are TRBV7-3 and TRBJ1-2; 11 bases map to TRBD1. Germline V gene data show CDR1 as SGHTA and CDR2 as FQGTGA. V was clipped by 2 bases and J by 3 bases; unmatched bases: 5. The CDR3 totals 16 residues. The CDR3 sequence is CASSLSGTGGDYGYTF. The CDR3 DNA is TGTGCCAGCAGCTTATCAGGGACAGGGGGTGACTATGGCTACACCTTC.

The rearrangement uses TRBV9 and TRBJ2-7; 8 bases line up with TRBD2. The V segment lost 4 bases and the J segment 4 bases; nucleotides outside the gene matches: 4. Germline V gene lookup returns CDR1 SGDLS and CDR2 YYNGEE. This CDR3 has 13 residues. The DNA of the CDR3 is TGTGCCAGCAGCCCCGGGGGGGGGTACGAGCAGTACTTC. Its protein product is CASSPGGGYEQYF.

The chain couples TRBV2 to TRBJ2-2; D remains ambiguous. Germline V gene lookup returns CDR1 SNHLY and CDR2 FYNNEI. CDR3 length: 14 amino acids. V was clipped by 6 bases and J by 0 bases, with 8 bases between them. CDR3 region: CASRRQANTGELFF. The CDR3 DNA is TGTGCCAGCAGGCGTCAGGCGAACACCGGGGAGCTGTTTTTT.

The gene calls are TRBV7-9 and TRBJ2-1; TRBD1 agrees at 8 bases. This CDR3 is 15 amino acids long. The V gene end was trimmed by 1 base and the J gene end by 6 bases; junction bases not matched to a gene: 5. The germline V gene encodes CDR1 SEHNR and CDR2 FQNEAQ (reference sequence). CDR3 in DNA: TGTGCCAGCAGCTTAGGGACAGGGCACGGCAATGAGCAGTTCTTC. Encoded protein: CASSLGTGHGNEQFF.

Concerning this clone: This specimen includes other DNA sequences encoding the same CDR3. As DNA, the CDR3 is TGTGCCAGCAGCTGGGGCGGCGACTCCTACGAGCAGTACTTC. Residues: CASSWGGDSYEQYF. The chain couples TRBV6-6 to TRBJ2-7, with D possibly matching TRBD1 (5 bases). Trimming left V 6 bases short and J 0 bases short, with 12 bases between. The germline CDR1 and CDR2 sequences are MNHNY and SVGAGI (reference sequence). The length of the CDR3 is 14 residues.

The rearrangement uses TRBV15 and TRBJ2-4; TRBD2 matches 12 bases. Per the germline V gene, CDR1 is LNHNV and CDR2 is YYDKDF (reference sequence). The CDR3 contains 21 residues. V dropped 7 bases and J dropped 0; count of bases not matched to a gene: 19. The CDR3 is CATNDRGLTSGSHSAKNIQYF. In nucleotides, the CDR3 is TGTGCCACCAACGACAGGGGGCTGACTAGCGGGAGCCACTCAGCCAAAAACATTCAGTACTTC.

The chain recombines TRBV10-3 with TRBJ2-3; D might be TRBD2 (6 bases). V was cut by 4 bases and J by 0 bases, with 8 bases left in between. The CDR3 extends over 14 amino acids. CDR1 is ENHRY and CDR2 is SYGVKD in the germline V gene. Here the CDR3 reads CAISGGGSTDTQYF. CDR3 in DNA: TGTGCCATCAGTGGGGGAGGAAGCACAGATACGCAGTATTTT.

V gene TRBV3-1 (or the pseudogene TRBV3-2) combines with J gene TRBJ2-1; TRBD2 aligns across 7 bases. The germline CDR1 and CDR2 sequences are LGHDT and YNNKEL (reference sequence). This CDR3 comprises 17 residues. Trimming removed 4 bases from V and 7 bases from J; junction bases left unmatched: 16. The DNA of the CDR3 is TGTGCCAGCAGCCGGAATGGGGGGGGGACTTCGGGTAATGAGCAGTTCTTC. This sequence encodes CASSRNGGGTSGNEQFF.

This clone was seen a few times. The chain recombines TRBV29-1 with TRBJ1-2; 10 bases align to TRBD1. The CDR3 is 14 amino acids. The V and J ends lost 3 bases and 6 bases, in that order; junction bases with no gene match: 7. Germline V lookup: CDR1 SQVTM, CDR2 ANQGSEA. The chain's CDR3 is CSVDGDRGLDGYTF. Written as DNA, the CDR3 is TGCAGCGTTGACGGGGACAGGGGATTGGATGGCTACACCTTC.

This chain links TRBV28 with TRBJ2-7, with TRBD1 matching 7 bases. Losses at the gene ends were 4 bases for V and 0 bases for J; bases not matched to a gene: 6. CDR1 and CDR2 (germline): MDHEN, SYDVKM. The CDR3 extends over 15 amino acids. The CDR3 DNA follows: TGTGCCAGCAGTTCCCCGGGACAGAGCTCCTACGAGCAGTACTTC. This encodes CASSSPGQSSYEQYF.

This chain joins TRBV6-5 and TRBJ1-1; perhaps TRBD1 as D (5 bases). Germline V gene lookup returns CDR1 MNHEY and CDR2 SVGAGI. This CDR3 contains 12 residues. V was cut by 5 bases and J by 7 bases, with 11 bases left in between. The chain's CDR3 is CASSPRQREAFF. The CDR3 nucleotides are TGTGCCAGCAGTCCCCGACAGCGTGAAGCTTTCTTT.

The chain carries TRBV7-5 and TRBJ1-1; the DNA was not compared with TRBD1, the D call given in the table. TRBV7-5 corresponds to a pseudogene. This CDR3 comprises 14 residues. The CDR3, as DNA: TGTGCCAGAAGCTTCCAGGGGTGCGCTGCTGAAGCTTTCTTT. This translates into CARSFQGCAAEAFF.

V is TRBV5-1 and J is TRBJ2-1; TRBD1 might be the D (7 bases). The CDR3 is 15 amino acids. Per the germline V gene, CDR1 is SGHRS and CDR2 is YFSETQ. Trimming shortened V by 5 bases and J by 4 bases, and 16 bases separated the two germline ends. For the CDR3, the DNA is TGCGCCAGCAGATCCCTGACAGGGAGGTACAATGAGCAGTTCTTC. It is translated as CASRSLTGRYNEQFF.

This rearrangement joins TRBV5-1 to TRBJ2-5; a possible D gene is TRBD2 (6 bases). Per germline, CDR1 SGHRS and CDR2 YFSETQ. The CDR3 extends over 15 amino acids. Trimming left V 3 bases short and J 5 bases short, with 17 bases between. The CDR3 coding sequence is TGCGCCAGCAGCTACGCGGGGCTGACGGGGGAGACCCAGTACTTC. Its protein is CASSYAGLTGETQYF.

A single count supports this clone. This sequence joins TRBV7-6 and TRBJ2-7; 8 nucleotides agree with TRBD1. The CDR3 sequence is 16 residues long. V shed 1 base and J 5 bases; nucleotides not matched to a gene: 10. Germline assignment: CDR1 SGHVS and CDR2 FNYEAQ. This CDR3 is CASSLVAAGGMHEQYF. DNA of the CDR3: TGTGCCAGCAGCTTAGTCGCGGCAGGGGGCATGCACGAGCAGTACTTC.

A note on this clone: In the same sample, other DNA sequences code for this CDR3. This rearrangement joins TRBV19 to TRBJ2-7; TRBD1 is a possible D gene (6 bases). This CDR3 is 14 amino acids long. Germline CDR1 reads LNHDA; CDR2 reads SQIVND (reference sequence). The V end lost 4 bases, the J end lost 1 base, and 11 bases lay between the germline ends. Here the CDR3 DNA reads TGTGCCAGTAGTAGGACAGCAAGTTCCTACGAGCAGTACTTC. As protein: CASSRTASSYEQYF.

The V and J genes are TRBV5-5 and TRBJ2-3, with 9 bases that match TRBD2. This CDR3 is built from 18 residues. Trimming cost V 0 bases and J 2 bases; bases outside gene matches: 10. The germline V gene has CDR1 SGHKS and CDR2 YYEKEE (reference sequence). This chain's CDR3 is CASSLVPLTSGYTDTQYF. In DNA form, the CDR3 reads TGTGCCAGCAGCTTGGTGCCCTTGACTAGCGGATACACAGATACGCAGTATTTT.

This chain links TRBV28 with TRBJ2-6; 9 nucleotides align to TRBD1. The CDR3 has 15 amino acids. The V segment lost 5 bases and the J segment 5 bases; nucleotides outside the gene matches: 4. CDR1 is MDHEN, CDR2 SYDVKM, per germline. CDR3 sequence (DNA): TGTGCCAGCAGTCCAGGGACAGGGTGGGCCAACGTCCTGACTTTC. Translation: CASSPGTGWANVLTF.

The J gene is TRBJ1-6, the V gene TRBV6-2 or TRBV6-3; 8 nucleotides line up with TRBD1. With V trimmed by 6 bases and J by 3 bases, 13 bases remained unmatched. The CDR3 sequence is 18 residues long. The V gene's germline CDR1 is MNHEY and CDR2 SVGEGT. The CDR3 sequence is CASSPRQGRGDYNSPLHF. In DNA, the CDR3 is TGTGCCAGCAGCCCTAGACAGGGGAGGGGAGACTATAATTCACCCCTCCACTTT.

The chain joins TRBV19 to TRBJ2-3; TRBD2 matches 10 bases. Per germline, CDR1 LNHDA and CDR2 SQIVND (reference sequence). After removal of 9 bases from V and 5 bases from J, the junction contained 11 bases not matched to a gene. This CDR3 has 15 residues. Written as DNA, the CDR3 is TGTGCCAGCCAAGAAAGCGGGAGGGCAGTAGATACGCAGTATTTT. It is translated as CASQESGRAVDTQYF.

The V call is TRBV19, the J call TRBJ1-2; 7 nucleotides align to TRBD1. The CDR3 contains 16 residues. Trimming removed 7 bases from V and 0 bases from J; junction bases left unmatched: 11. Germline-derived CDR1 and CDR2 are LNHDA and SQIVND (reference sequence). The CDR3 sequence: CASTNHGTAANYGYTF. The CDR3 DNA follows: TGTGCCAGTACGAACCACGGGACAGCAGCTAACTATGGCTACACCTTC.

The chain links TRBV30 to TRBJ1-4; D might be TRBD1 (5 bases). CDR1 GTSNPN and CDR2 SVGIG come from the germline V gene (reference sequence). V was cut by 3 bases and J by 0 bases, with 11 bases left in between. The length of the CDR3 is 15 residues. The CDR3 here is CAWSFGTATNEKLFF. In DNA form, the CDR3 reads TGTGCCTGGAGCTTCGGGACTGCAACTAATGAAAAACTGTTTTTT.

This clone has just a few counts. This chain connects TRBV28 to TRBJ2-7; TRBD2 matches 8 bases. J was trimmed by 6 bases and V by 1 base; bases with no gene match: 8. Germline assignment: CDR1 MDHEN and CDR2 SYDVKM. The CDR3 has 15 residues. This CDR3 reads CASSLSGLEYGEQYF. The DNA for the CDR3 is TGTGCCAGCAGTTTATCGGGACTAGAGTATGGCGAGCAGTACTTC. The whole variable domain, filled in from reference TRBV28 and TRBJ2-7, reads DVKVTQSSRYLVKRTGEKVFLECVQDMDHENMFWYRQDPGLGLRLIYFSYDVKMKEKGDIPEGYSVSREKKERFSLILESASTNQTSMYLCASSLSGLEYGEQYFGPGTRLTVT.